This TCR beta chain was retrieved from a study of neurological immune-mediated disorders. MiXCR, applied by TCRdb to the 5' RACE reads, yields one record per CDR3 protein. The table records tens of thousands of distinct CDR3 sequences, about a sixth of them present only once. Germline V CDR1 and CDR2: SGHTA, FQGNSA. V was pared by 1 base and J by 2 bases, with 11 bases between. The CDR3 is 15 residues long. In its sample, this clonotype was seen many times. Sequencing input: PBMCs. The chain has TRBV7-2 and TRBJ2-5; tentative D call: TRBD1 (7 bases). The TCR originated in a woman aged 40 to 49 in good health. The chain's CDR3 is CASSLGGTVQETQYF. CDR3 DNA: TGTGCCAGCAGCTTAGGCGGGACAGTACAAGAGACCCAGTACTTC.